This T cell receptor beta chain derives from a study of shared clonotypes between healthy human individuals. Overall study findings and caveats: Despite large depth, rarefaction showed incomplete sorted-subset sequencing. There were few donors, and this limited the genetic and exposure-history diversity represented. Relative to memory subsets, naive subsets generally showed larger estimated richness.

Regarding this clone: Its antigen is undetermined.

Investigators divided CD4+ cells into CD45RA+ naive and CD45RA-negative memory subsets. The length of the CDR3 is 12 residues. The germline V and J ends were trimmed by 8 bases and 0 bases, with 7 bases remaining between them. Germline V gene data show CDR1 as MNHNS and CDR2 as SASEGT. Libraries were prepared by immunoSEQ multiplex PCR; TCRdb keeps only in-frame clonotypes and omits some of them. The table lists 1,100,000 or so clones, more than 75% of them singletons, with 0.4% to 0.55% in the top ten. The specimen was memory CD4+ T cells from PBMCs. Subset meaning: CD45RA-negative fraction. This receptor was obtained from a man between 18 and 35 years old in good health. Some clones in this sample may be carry-over from other donors' samples. The chain links TRBV6-1 to TRBJ1-1; no clear D. The CDR3 protein is CASLGMNTEAFF. In nucleotides, the CDR3 is TGTGCCAGCCTCGGGATGAACACTGAAGCTTTCTTT.